This TCR beta chain was documented in a study of blood T cell repertoires in COVID-19. Assay used: immunoSEQ multiplex PCR; TCRdb lists only in-frame clones, some missing. The table includes around 250,000 clones, around 87% detected once. Germline V gene sequence: CDR1 SGHRS, CDR2 YFSETQ. Trimming cost V 6 bases and J 5 bases; bases outside gene matches: 15. This CDR3 is built from 16 residues. This clone was recorded only once. The rearrangement links TRBV5-1 to TRBJ2-5, with 8 positions matching TRBD1. This receptor was obtained from a woman aged 55-70 years with COVID-19, enrolled during active disease. Sequenced material: peripheral blood. The CDR3 bases are TGCGCCAGCAATCTTGTGCCCGGGACAGGTACGGAGACCCAGTACTTC. Translating gives CASNLVPGTGTETQYF.